The 27 T cell receptor beta chains below were found in one sample sequenced in a study of blood T cell repertoires in COVID-19. Measured with immunoSEQ multiplex PCR; TCRdb has only the in-frame clones, and not every one. The data show 200,000 to 250,000 clones, 70% to 90% seen once. The sample consisted of peripheral blood. The receptor set was obtained from a woman aged 60-75 years with active or convalescent COVID-19.

The J gene is TRBJ2-6, the V gene TRBV18; 7 bases agree with TRBD2. Germline CDR1 KGHSH, CDR2 LQKENI. The CDR3 is made up of 20 amino acids. V gave up 3 bases and J gave up 2 bases; unmatched junction bases: 16. CDR3 protein: CASSPWGGSSSLAGANVLTF. As DNA, the CDR3 is TGTGCCAGCTCACCGTGGGGGGGGTCTTCCTCCCTTGCTGGGGCCAACGTCCTGACTTTC.

The chain employs TRBV27 and TRBJ1-1; D perhaps matches TRBD1 (5 bases). This CDR3 spans 13 amino acids. V dropped 10 bases and J dropped 9 bases, with 21 bases sitting between them. Germline V gives CDR1 MNHEY, CDR2 SMNVEV (reference sequence). The CDR3 nucleotides are TGTGCCACCGGACTTGGGGGAGGAGGGAAAGCTTTCTTT. It translates to CATGLGGGGKAFF.

V and J are TRBV5-4 and TRBJ1-1; TRBD1 matches at 11 bases. V lost 3 bases to trimming and J lost 1 base; unmatched junction nucleotides: 8. The length of the CDR3 is 17 residues. Germline values: CDR1 SGHNT, CDR2 YYREEE (reference sequence). The CDR3 DNA sequence: TGTGCCAGCAGCTCTCCAGGACAGGGGGCGGCGAACACTGAAGCTTTCTTT. Translation gives CASSSPGQGAANTEAFF.

The genes are TRBV10-3 and TRBJ2-7; D remains unclear. This CDR3 is 14 amino acids long. Looked up from germline, CDR1 is ENHRY and CDR2 is SYGVKD. V was shortened by 6 bases and J by 0 bases, with 12 bases between the two germline ends. CDR3 protein: CAIRKSYGSYEQYF. The CDR3 bases are TGTGCCATCAGGAAAAGCTACGGCTCCTACGAGCAGTACTTC.

The chain links TRBV19 to TRBJ1-3; D might be TRBD1 (6 bases). This CDR3 comprises 15 residues. V was pared by 7 bases and J by 6 bases, with 19 bases between. Germline lookup yields CDR1 LNHDA and CDR2 SQIVND (reference sequence). CDR3 DNA sequence: TGTGCCAGTACCTTCGGACAGCCTTGGGAAAACACCATATATTTT. Protein: CASTFGQPWENTIYF.

J is TRBJ2-3 and V is TRBV6-2 or TRBV6-3; the D is unclear. The CDR3 contains 12 residues. Trimming cost V 6 bases and J 14 bases, with 18 bases left between them. Germline CDR1 is MNHEY and CDR2 is SVGEGT. CDR3 residues: CASSERLRLTYF. The CDR3 DNA is TGTGCCAGCAGCGAGAGGCTCAGATTAACGTATTTT.

This sequence joins TRBV7-8 and TRBJ2-1, with a weak D call TRBD2 (6 bases). Germline lookup yields CDR1 SGHVS and CDR2 FQNEAQ. V shed 0 bases and J shed 8 bases, with 17 bases lying between them. This CDR3 has 16 amino acids. The CDR3 region has the DNA TGTGCCAGCAGCTTAGCGGGAGGAGGTGGGGTGGATGAGCAGTTCTTC. Protein product: CASSLAGGGGVDEQFF.

This clone was seen a few times. The chain has TRBV7-9 and TRBJ1-6, with D possibly TRBD1 on 6 matching bases. CDR1 and CDR2 from the germline V gene are SEHNR and FQNEAQ (reference sequence). The CDR3 totals 15 residues. V was cut by 5 bases and J by 8 bases, with 16 bases left in between. The CDR3 sequence: CASSPSRGGDSPLHF. The DNA of the CDR3 is TGTGCCAGCAGCCCTTCCAGGGGTGGGGATTCACCCCTCCACTTT.

The CDR3 DNA is TGTGCCAGCAGCTTTTTCGGGTACGGAGGTACAGATACGCAGTATTTT. This codes for CASSFFGYGGTDTQYF. The rearrangement uses TRBV7-3 and TRBJ2-3, with D maybe TRBD2 (5 bases). The V gene lost 3 bases and the J gene lost 3 bases, with 16 bases spanning the gap. Germline CDR1 reads SGHTA; CDR2 reads FQGTGA. The CDR3 extends over 16 amino acids.

The chain is built from TRBV2 and TRBJ2-7, with no clear D. With 6 bases removed from V and 3 bases from J, the gap between germline ends came to 12 bases. Germline CDR1 reads SNHLY; CDR2 reads FYNNEI. This CDR3 comprises 13 residues. The CDR3 sequence: CASSSTPSYEQYV. The CDR3 coding sequence is TGTGCCAGCAGCTCCACCCCTAGCTACGAGCAGTACGTC.

CDR3 loop: CAISALDSNQPQHF. The CDR3 nucleotides are TGTGCCATCAGTGCCTTGGACAGTAATCAGCCCCAGCATTTT. The chain links TRBV10-3 to TRBJ1-5; maybe TRBD1 (6 bases). The CDR3 spans 14 residues. V lost 4 bases, J lost 4 bases, and 11 bases lay in between. Germline CDR1 ENHRY, CDR2 SYGVKD.

V and J are TRBV6-5 and TRBJ1-1; D is undetermined. V dropped 6 bases and J dropped 0 bases, with 8 bases sitting between them. Germline V gene data show CDR1 as MNHEY and CDR2 as SVGAGI. The CDR3 covers 13 residues. The DNA of the CDR3 is TGTGCCAGCAGCGCTAATTTGAACACTGAAGCTTTCTTT. Translation: CASSANLNTEAFF.

The rearrangement uses TRBV7-9 and TRBJ2-1; TRBD2 aligns across 10 bases. Germline V gene data show CDR1 as SEHNR and CDR2 as FQNEAQ (reference sequence). CDR3 length: 19 residues. V was clipped by 5 bases and J by 0 bases; unmatched bases: 13. CDR3 nucleotides: TGTGCCAGCAGCCCCCGGGTAGCGGGGGGTATGAGCTCCTACAATGAGCAGTTCTTC. This translates into CASSPRVAGGMSSYNEQFF.

V and J are TRBV30 and TRBJ1-5, with TRBD1 matching 7 bases. V lost 4 bases to trimming and J lost 4 bases; unmatched junction nucleotides: 7. This CDR3 has 14 amino acids. Germline V lookup: CDR1 GTSNPN, CDR2 SVGIG (reference sequence). The CDR3 loop reads CAWNPRDRNQPQHF. The CDR3 DNA reads TGTGCCTGGAACCCCCGGGACAGAAATCAGCCCCAGCATTTT.

The J gene is TRBJ2-5, the V gene TRBV18; TRBD1 matches 8 bases. Germline CDR1 reads KGHSH; CDR2 reads LQKENI. This CDR3 comprises 15 residues. V lost 6 bases to trimming and J lost 5 bases; unmatched junction nucleotides: 11. CDR3 loop: CASSRPGQALETQYF. In nucleotides, the CDR3 is TGTGCCAGCTCCCGACCGGGACAGGCATTGGAGACCCAGTACTTC.

This rearrangement joins TRBV12-5 to TRBJ2-3, with D possibly TRBD1 on 6 matching bases. The CDR3 is 14 amino acids. Germline-derived CDR1 and CDR2 are LGHNT and FRNRAP. V lost 10 bases and J lost 3, with 17 bases in between. DNA of the CDR3: TGTGCTATCGTTGAGGGGGTCCAAACAGATACGCAGTATTTT. Amino acids: CAIVEGVQTDTQYF.

This clone showed up just once. The chain is built from TRBV5-4 and TRBJ2-1; a weak D match, TRBD2 (5 bases). Per the germline V gene, CDR1 is SGHNT and CDR2 is YYREEE (reference sequence). This CDR3 contains 13 residues. DNA of the CDR3: TGTGCTTACCCGGGGTTGAATGAGGATGAGCAGTTCTTC. Its protein product is CAYPGLNEDEQFF.

DNA of the CDR3: TGTGCCAGCAGTCCTAGCGGGGGACTTTCCTACGAGCAGTACGTC. Translation: CASSPSGGLSYEQYV. The gene calls are TRBV28 and TRBJ2-7; 10 nucleotides agree with TRBD2. After removal of 5 bases from V and 1 base from J, the junction contained 5 bases not matched to a gene. CDR3 length: 15 amino acids. Per the germline V gene, CDR1 is MDHEN and CDR2 is SYDVKM.

This chain connects TRBV27 to TRBJ1-2; 8 nucleotides match TRBD1. The CDR3 extends over 18 amino acids. J lost 1 base, V lost 5 bases, and 15 bases had no gene match. Germline CDR1 reads MNHEY; CDR2 reads SMNVEV (reference sequence). CDR3 in DNA: TGTGCCAGCAGTGCTATCCCCGGGACAGGCGACCTTAACTATGGCTACACCTTC. Translation: CASSAIPGTGDLNYGYTF.

As to this clone: The junction and the germline gene differ at one end; a read error may be behind it. V and J are TRBV6-5 and TRBJ1-2, with D hard to call. Germline V lookup: CDR1 MNHEY, CDR2 SVGAGI. The CDR3 is 12 residues long. The CDR3 here is CASKKVNYGYTF. CDR3 nucleotide sequence: TGTGCCAGCAAGAAGGTTAACTATGGCTACACTTTC.

The J gene is TRBJ1-3, the V gene TRBV7-9; the D gene is possibly TRBD1 (5 bases). Germline V gives CDR1 SEHNR, CDR2 FQNEAQ (reference sequence). The CDR3 has 16 residues. Trimming took 2 bases from V and 2 from J, leaving 13 bases between them. This chain's CDR3 is CASSLSQGSPGNTIYF. The CDR3 DNA sequence: TGTGCCAGCAGCTTATCGCAGGGATCGCCTGGAAACACCATATATTTT. The full variable domain, completed using reference TRBV7-9 and TRBJ1-3, is DTGVSQNPRHKITKRGQNVTFRCDPISEHNRLYWYRQTLGQGPEFLTYFQNEAQLEKSRLLSDRFSAERPKGSFSTLEIQRTEQGDSAMYLCASSLSQGSPGNTIYFGEGSWLTVV.

The chain carries TRBV6-5 and TRBJ2-3; TRBD2 matches at 10 bases. Germline V lookup: CDR1 MNHEY, CDR2 SVGAGI. The V gene end was trimmed by 7 bases and the J gene end by 3 bases; junction bases not matched to a gene: 7. CDR3 length: 15 residues. The CDR3 DNA sequence: TGTGCCAGCACCCAGGGACTAGCGCTTACAGATACGCAGTATTTT. Its translation is CASTQGLALTDTQYF.

The genes are TRBV10-2 and TRBJ2-7; no clear D. Germline loops: CDR1 WSHSY, CDR2 SAAADI. V was pared by 3 bases and J by 4 bases, with 10 bases between. The CDR3 length is 13 residues. CDR3 in DNA: TGCGCCAGCAGTGATGTCCTAGTTTACGAGCAGTACGTC. Translated, it gives CASSDVLVYEQYV.

This sequence joins TRBV23-1 and TRBJ2-7; TRBD1 matches at 9 bases. TRBV23-1 is classed as an ORF, of uncertain function. The junction had 6 bases not matched to a gene; V was cut back by 2 bases and J by 1 base. The CDR3 is 16 amino acids. In nucleotides, the CDR3 is TGCGCCAGCAGTCAAGGGGACAGGGACAATTCCTACGAGCAGTACTTC. Translation gives CASSQGDRDNSYEQYF.

The chain combines TRBV27 with TRBJ2-7; 7 positions agree with TRBD1. J was trimmed by 3 bases and V by 5 bases; bases with no gene match: 4. Germline V gene data show CDR1 as MNHEY and CDR2 as SMNVEV (reference sequence). This CDR3 is 13 amino acids long. CDR3: CASSPQGVYEQYF. DNA for the CDR3: TGTGCCAGCAGTCCGCAGGGGGTCTACGAGCAGTACTTC.

The chain employs TRBV18 and TRBJ2-2, with unresolved D. V gave up 0 bases and J gave up 5 bases, with 16 bases separating them. CDR1 KGHSH and CDR2 LQKENI come from the germline V gene. This CDR3 has 17 amino acids. DNA of the CDR3: TGTGCCAGCTCACCACCGAACGCAGTTCTGACAACCGGGGAGCTGTTTTTT. It is translated as CASSPPNAVLTTGELFF.

This clone has only one observation. DNA for the CDR3: TGTGCCAGCAACCGAGCGGGAGGGACCTACAATGAGCAGTTCTTC. Translating gives CASNRAGGTYNEQFF. The rearrangement uses TRBV2 and TRBJ2-1; 10 nucleotides match TRBD2. Germline V lookup: CDR1 SNHLY, CDR2 FYNNEI. Trimming cost V 7 bases and J 2 bases; bases outside gene matches: 5. The CDR3 is 15 amino acids.